This TCR beta chain was sequenced during a study of T-cell reconstitution after alpha-beta-depleted transplantation in children. This clonotype has a count of ten or more. Trimming removed 6 bases at V and 7 bases at J, with 19 bases between. Germline V gives CDR1 MNHEY, CDR2 SVGAGI. The CDR3 is made up of 15 amino acids. Unique molecular identifiers were incorporated when the TCRbeta library was constructed. Using its own MiXCR run on the PCR reads, TCRdb lists one record per CDR3 protein. The table lists roughly 100,000 distinct CDR3 sequences, 7% to 10% of them singletons. The chain uses TRBV6-5 and TRBJ2-1; D assignment may be TRBD1 or TRBD2 (7 bases each). This clonotype originated in a human donor who donated a stem cell graft to a child with congenital amegakaryocytic thrombocytopenia. Sequenced here: PBMCs from the stem cell graft donor, sampled from the stem cell graft. In DNA, the CDR3 is TGTGCCAGCAGATATGGGCCCAGGGGGGGGAATGAGCAGTTCTTC. Translated: CASRYGPRGGNEQFF.